This T cell receptor beta chain was found in a study of blood T cell repertoires in COVID-19. Study in general: Samples taken during acute and convalescent COVID-19 were collected in the United States, Italy and Spain. Sources were T cells, B-cell-depleted T cells, or PBMCs; the material itself was cDNA or gDNA.

The V gene end was trimmed by 4 bases and the J gene end by 5 bases; junction bases not matched to a gene: 7. The CDR3 has 15 residues. Germline V gene lookup returns CDR1 SEHNR and CDR2 FQNEAQ (reference sequence). In the source study's methods: Quantification of nucleated cells was approximated via reference gene primer amplification. TCRdb's table, derived via immunoSEQ multiplex PCR, lists solely in-frame clones and lacks some. The D gene and trimming were derived from the DNA, and the V and J assignments and clone size from that table. The data hold hundreds of thousands of clones, with roughly 86% observed a single time.

The receptor comes from a human donor in a cohort sampled during active COVID-19. The sample was peripheral blood. V gene TRBV7-9 combines with J gene TRBJ1-4, with 7 positions matching TRBD1. The CDR3 DNA follows: TGTGCCAGCAGCTCAGTCCCGGGACAGAATGAAAAACTGTTTTTT. Translated: CASSSVPGQNEKLFF.